The 16 T cell receptor beta chains given below trace back to one sample, sequenced in a study of OX40 agonist ivuxolimab in advanced cancers. The method was immunoSEQ multiplex PCR; TCRdb's version includes in-frame clones alone and lacks a portion of them. Here the sample spans more than 65,000 clones, 70% to 90% being singletons. The sequences come from CD4+ or CD8+ T cells sorted from blood, collected in a trial of the OX40 agonist ivuxolimab. The receptors stem from an adult with an advanced solid tumor such as melanoma, head and neck, liver or kidney cancer.

The chain links TRBV18 to TRBJ2-5; TRBD1 matches at 7 bases. The end of the DNA aligns better with TRBJ2-7, so the J call may be wrong. The CDR3 consists of 14 residues. The germline V gene has CDR1 KGHSH and CDR2 LQKENI. The CDR3 DNA follows: TGTGCCAGCTCACCACTACAGGGGAAACACGAGCAGTACTTC. Translation: CASSPLQGKHEQYF.

Note on this clone: One junction end does not reproduce the germline sequence, and a read error may be involved. The V gene is TRBV6-6, the J gene TRBJ2-1, with 7 positions matching TRBD1. The CDR3 length is 15 residues. Germline lookup yields CDR1 MNHNY and CDR2 SVGAGI (reference sequence). The CDR3 bases are TGTGTCAGCAGATTGGGACAGCCCTTCTACAATGAGCAGTTCTTC. It is translated as CVSRLGQPFYNEQFF.

As for this clone: A read error may account for a junction end that differs from germline. The chain joins TRBV7-7 to TRBJ2-3, with 10 bases fitting TRBD2. CDR1 SSHAT and CDR2 FNYEAQ come from the germline V gene (reference sequence). The CDR3 covers 16 residues. The CDR3 nucleotides read TGTGCTAGCAGCCCGGTAGCGGGGGGCCGCACAGATACGCAGTATTTT. Its translation is CASSPVAGGRTDTQYF.

The chain carries TRBV7-9 and TRBJ1-4, with 12 bases that match TRBD1. The junction had 3 bases not matched to a gene; V was cut back by 2 bases and J by 2 bases. Germline V gene lookup returns CDR1 SEHNR and CDR2 FQNEAQ (reference sequence). CDR3 length equals 17 residues. In DNA, the CDR3 is TGTGCCAGCAGCTTACGGGACAGGGGGCTGACTAATGAAAAACTGTTTTTT. Encoded protein: CASSLRDRGLTNEKLFF.

The chain has TRBV27 and TRBJ1-1, with 12 bases lining up with TRBD1. This CDR3 has 16 residues. Germline CDR1 is MNHEY and CDR2 is SMNVEV (reference sequence). With V trimmed by 11 bases and J by 6 bases, 16 bases remained unmatched. CDR3 sequence (DNA): TGTGCCTCAACCGACGGCCGGGACAGGGGGCTTTCTGAAGCTTTCTTT. Translating it yields CASTDGRDRGLSEAFF.

The J gene is TRBJ1-1, the V gene TRBV5-4; D call uncertain. The CDR3 sequence is 17 residues long. The V end was cut by 2 bases, the J end by 5 bases, with 22 bases between. Looked up from germline, CDR1 is SGHNT and CDR2 is YYREEE (reference sequence). In nucleotides, the CDR3 is TGTGCCAGCAGCTTTGAGGTTAGAGGGCCGATCGGAACTGAAGCTTTCTTT. It yields the protein CASSFEVRGPIGTEAFF.

J is TRBJ1-1 and V is TRBV2; 10 bases align to TRBD1. In germline, CDR1 is SNHLY, CDR2 FYNNEI. This CDR3 is 16 amino acids long. The trim removed 1 base at V and 0 bases at J, leaving 2 bases unmatched. DNA for the CDR3: TGTGCCAGCAGTGAAGGCGGACAGGGGGTGAACACTGAAGCTTTCTTT. Translation gives CASSEGGQGVNTEAFF.

This chain links TRBV6-6 with TRBJ2-1, with D possibly TRBD1 on 5 matching bases. The germline CDR1 and CDR2 sequences are MNHNY and SVGAGI (reference sequence). This CDR3 is 12 amino acids long. V lost 0 bases and J 10 bases, leaving 7 bases between the germline ends. In DNA, the CDR3 is TGTGCCAGCAGTTACTCAGGGGTCGAGCAGTTCTTC. It codes for CASSYSGVEQFF.

V is TRBV19 and J is TRBJ1-5, with unresolved D. In germline, CDR1 is LNHDA, CDR2 SQIVND (reference sequence). V lost 2 bases to trimming and J lost 0 bases, with 14 bases between them. The CDR3 is 17 amino acids. CDR3 nucleotides: TGTGCCAGTAGTATAAATCCGCCAGGATATAGCAATCAGCCCCAGCATTTT. Its translation: CASSINPPGYSNQPQHF.

The V gene is TRBV7-9, the J gene TRBJ2-3; D is unresolved. This CDR3 spans 14 amino acids. Deletions cut 5 bases from V and 3 bases from J, with 12 bases between. Germline CDR1 SEHNR, CDR2 FQNEAQ (reference sequence). The CDR3 protein is CASSRAGATDTQYF. CDR3 sequence (DNA): TGTGCCAGCAGCCGTGCCGGCGCGACAGATACGCAGTATTTT.

This clone was seen only once. This chain connects TRBV2 to TRBJ2-5; D might be TRBD1 (5 bases). Trimming shortened V by 4 bases and J by 5 bases, and 11 bases separated the two germline ends. The germline V gene has CDR1 SNHLY and CDR2 FYNNEI. The CDR3 sequence is 13 residues long. CDR3: CASSVIGVETQYF. As DNA, the CDR3 is TGTGCCAGCAGTGTAATAGGGGTGGAGACCCAGTACTTC.

The chain links TRBV27 to TRBJ2-1; 7 bases align to TRBD1. V shed 6 bases, J shed 6 bases, and the junction held 8 bases outside the gene matches. The germline gives CDR1 MNHEY, CDR2 SMNVEV (reference sequence). The CDR3 extends over 14 amino acids. CDR3 residues: CASRNHRGLNEQFF. For the CDR3, the DNA is TGTGCCAGCAGAAATCATAGGGGGCTCAATGAGCAGTTCTTC.

This chain uses TRBV6-5 with TRBJ2-1; no clear D. This CDR3 has 13 residues. V was cut by 7 bases and J by 0 bases, with 7 bases left in between. Germline lookup yields CDR1 MNHEY and CDR2 SVGAGI. CDR3 nucleotide sequence: TGTGCCAGCACCTCAAGCTCCTACAATGAGCAGTTCTTC. It is translated as CASTSSSYNEQFF.

The chain joins TRBV28 to TRBJ1-1; D is unclear. The CDR3 is 16 residues long. Trimming took off 3 bases at V and 1 base at J, with 15 bases between the two ends. From germline, CDR1 is MDHEN and CDR2 SYDVKM. The CDR3 here is CASSLAWMTSNTEAFF. The CDR3 DNA sequence: TGTGCCAGCAGTTTGGCCTGGATGACATCGAACACTGAAGCTTTCTTT.

This rearrangement joins TRBV27 to TRBJ2-7, with 11 bases lining up with TRBD1. CDR1 and CDR2 (germline): MNHEY, SMNVEV (reference sequence). Trimming removed 7 bases from V and 2 bases from J; junction bases left unmatched: 7. There are 15 residues in the CDR3. CDR3 DNA sequence: TGTGCCAGCACCGGACAGGGGGCGGGAGCCTACGAGCAGTACTTC. It translates to CASTGQGAGAYEQYF.

The chain links TRBV6-6 to TRBJ2-5, with TRBD1 matching 10 bases. The CDR3 length is 15 residues. V gave up 0 bases and J gave up 4 bases; unmatched junction bases: 2. Germline CDR1 and CDR2: MNHNY and SVGAGI (reference sequence). The CDR3, as DNA: TGTGCCAGCAGTTACTCCGGGACAGGGGTAGAGACCCAGTACTTC. It translates to CASSYSGTGVETQYF.